This T cell receptor beta chain was captured in a study of graft-versus-host responses after intestinal transplantation. Study-wide background: Isolated intestinal, liver-intestinal, or multivisceral transplants were what recipients had. All of the recipients had induction that used anti-thymocyte globulin, then tacrolimus and steroids for approximately 3 years.

Repertoires were generated with immunoSEQ multiplex PCR, while TCRdb's copy carries only in-frame clones and drops some. The sample has fewer than 130,000 clones; approximately 92% are singletons. General study results and limits: Analysis identified GvH clones in recipient marrow, with some appearing first in ileum or blood. Allografts of patients with graft-donor T cell macrochimerism showed high graft-versus-host to host-versus-graft clone ratios.

Comments on this clone: Its antigen is undetermined.

V shed 0 bases, J shed 4 bases, and the junction held 6 bases outside the gene matches. CDR1 MNHNS and CDR2 SASEGT come from the germline V gene. The CDR3 spans 15 residues. The V and J genes are TRBV6-1 and TRBJ2-7; 7 nucleotides line up with TRBD1. The sequence came from a human donor who received an intestinal transplant. Here the sequenced sample was unstimulated CD8+ T cells sorted from spleen or lymph node cells, taken before intestinal transplant. DNA for the CDR3: TGTGCCAGCAGTGAAGCCGGGACAGCTAAATACGAGCAGTACTTC. As protein: CASSEAGTAKYEQYF.